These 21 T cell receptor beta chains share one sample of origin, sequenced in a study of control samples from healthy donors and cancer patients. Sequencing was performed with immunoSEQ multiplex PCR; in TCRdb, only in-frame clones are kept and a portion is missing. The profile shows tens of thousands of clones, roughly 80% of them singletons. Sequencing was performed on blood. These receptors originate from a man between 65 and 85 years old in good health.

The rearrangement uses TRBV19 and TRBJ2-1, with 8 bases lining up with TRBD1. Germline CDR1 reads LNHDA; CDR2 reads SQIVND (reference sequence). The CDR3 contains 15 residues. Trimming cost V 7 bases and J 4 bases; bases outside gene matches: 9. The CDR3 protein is CASTRTGYQYNEQFF. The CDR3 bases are TGTGCCAGTACAAGGACAGGGTATCAGTACAATGAGCAGTTCTTC.

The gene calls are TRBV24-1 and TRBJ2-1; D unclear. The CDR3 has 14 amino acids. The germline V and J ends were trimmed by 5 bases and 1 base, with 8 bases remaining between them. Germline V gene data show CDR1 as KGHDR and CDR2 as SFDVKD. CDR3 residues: CATSGARSYNEQFF. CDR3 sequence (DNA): TGTGCCACCAGTGGGGCCCGGTCCTACAATGAGCAGTTCTTC.

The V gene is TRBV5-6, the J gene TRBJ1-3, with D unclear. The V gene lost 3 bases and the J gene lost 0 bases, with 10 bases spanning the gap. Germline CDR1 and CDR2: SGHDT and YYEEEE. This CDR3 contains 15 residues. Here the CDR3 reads CASSSPDTSGNTIYF. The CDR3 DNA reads TGTGCCAGCAGCTCCCCTGATACCTCTGGAAACACCATATATTTT.

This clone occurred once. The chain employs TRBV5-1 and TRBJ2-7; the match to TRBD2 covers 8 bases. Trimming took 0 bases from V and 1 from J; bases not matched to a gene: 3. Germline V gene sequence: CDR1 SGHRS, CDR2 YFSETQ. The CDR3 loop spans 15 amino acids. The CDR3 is CASSLVTSGSYEQYF. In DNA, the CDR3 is TGCGCCAGCAGCTTGGTTACTAGCGGATCCTACGAGCAGTACTTC.

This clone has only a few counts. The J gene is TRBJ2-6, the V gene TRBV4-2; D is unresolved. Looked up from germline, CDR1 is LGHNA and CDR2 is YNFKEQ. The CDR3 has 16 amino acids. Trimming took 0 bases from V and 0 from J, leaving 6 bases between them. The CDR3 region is CASSQDLPSGANVLTF. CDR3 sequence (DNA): TGTGCCAGCAGCCAAGACCTGCCCTCTGGGGCCAACGTCCTGACTTTC.

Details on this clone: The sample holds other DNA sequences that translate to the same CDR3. CDR3 coding DNA: TGTGCCAGCAGCTCCCGAGGGCTTTGGTATGGCTACACCTTC. This gives the protein CASSSRGLWYGYTF. V usage is TRBV11-2 and J usage is TRBJ1-2; D gene ambiguous. Germline CDR1 reads SGHAT; CDR2 reads FQNNGV. The CDR3 is made up of 14 amino acids. V gave up 4 bases and J gave up 5 bases, with 14 bases separating them.

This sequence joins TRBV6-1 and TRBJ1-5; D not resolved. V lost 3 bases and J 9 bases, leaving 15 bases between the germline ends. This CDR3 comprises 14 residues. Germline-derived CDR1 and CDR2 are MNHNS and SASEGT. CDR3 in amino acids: CASSEGISGWPQHF. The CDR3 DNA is TGTGCCAGCAGTGAGGGTATATCGGGATGGCCCCAGCATTTT.

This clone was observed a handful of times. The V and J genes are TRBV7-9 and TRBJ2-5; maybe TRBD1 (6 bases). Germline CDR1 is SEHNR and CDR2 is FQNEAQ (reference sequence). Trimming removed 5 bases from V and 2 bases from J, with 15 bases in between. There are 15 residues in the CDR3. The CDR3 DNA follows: TGTGCCAGCAGCCCAACAGGGATATCACAAGAGACCCAGTACTTC. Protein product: CASSPTGISQETQYF.

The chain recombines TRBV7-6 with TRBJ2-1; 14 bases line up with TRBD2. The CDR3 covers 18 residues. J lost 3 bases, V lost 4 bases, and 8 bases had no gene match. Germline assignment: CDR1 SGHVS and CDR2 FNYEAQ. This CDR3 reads CASSSSGTSGSVYNEQFF. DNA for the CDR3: TGTGCCAGCAGCTCCTCCGGGACTAGCGGGAGTGTCTACAATGAGCAGTTCTTC.

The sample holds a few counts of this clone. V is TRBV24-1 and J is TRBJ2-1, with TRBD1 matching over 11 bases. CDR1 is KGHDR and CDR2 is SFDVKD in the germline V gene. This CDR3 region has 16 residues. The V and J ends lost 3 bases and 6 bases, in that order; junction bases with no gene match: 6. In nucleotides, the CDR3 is TGTGCCACCAGTGATACCGGGACAGGGGGAAGCAATGAGCAGTTCTTC. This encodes CATSDTGTGGSNEQFF.

CDR3 coding DNA: TGTGCCAGCAGCTTGGGTAGGGCTTCTGGAAACACCATATATTTT. Translating it yields CASSLGRASGNTIYF. This rearrangement joins TRBV5-4 to TRBJ1-3; D is undetermined. The length of the CDR3 is 15 residues. Trimming left V 0 bases short and J 1 base short, with 8 bases between. Looked up from germline, CDR1 is SGHNT and CDR2 is YYREEE (reference sequence).

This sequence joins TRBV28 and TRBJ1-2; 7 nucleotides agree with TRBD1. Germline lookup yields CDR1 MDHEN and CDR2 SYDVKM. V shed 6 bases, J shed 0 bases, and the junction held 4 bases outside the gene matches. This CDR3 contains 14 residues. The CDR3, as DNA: TGTGCCAGCAGCTCAGGGGGTTCTAACTATGGCTACACCTTC. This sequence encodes CASSSGGSNYGYTF.

In nucleotides, the CDR3 is TGTGCCAGCAGCCAAATGGGGGGCCACAATGAGCAGTTCTTC. This codes for CASSQMGGHNEQFF. The chain carries TRBV3-1 (or the pseudogene TRBV3-2) and TRBJ2-1; D possibly matches TRBD1 or TRBD2 (6 bases each). V lost 2 bases and J lost 5, with 10 bases in between. CDR1 is LGHDT, CDR2 YNNKEL, per germline (reference sequence). The CDR3 spans 14 residues.

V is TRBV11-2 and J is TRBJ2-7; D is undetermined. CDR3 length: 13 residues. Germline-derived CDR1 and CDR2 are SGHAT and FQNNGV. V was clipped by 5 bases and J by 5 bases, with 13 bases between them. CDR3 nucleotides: TGTGCCAGCAGCCGGTCCTCAGGCCACGAGCAGTACTTC. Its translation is CASSRSSGHEQYF.

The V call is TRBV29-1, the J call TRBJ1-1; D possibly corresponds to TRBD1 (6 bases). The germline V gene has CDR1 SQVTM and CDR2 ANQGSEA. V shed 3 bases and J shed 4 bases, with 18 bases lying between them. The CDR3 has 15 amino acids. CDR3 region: CSVEAGHGLATEAFF. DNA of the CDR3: TGCAGCGTTGAGGCGGGACACGGGTTGGCCACTGAAGCTTTCTTT.

CDR3 nucleotide sequence: TGTGCCACCAGTGGACAGGGTCCCCCCTACGAGCAGTACTTC. This sequence encodes CATSGQGPPYEQYF. The J gene is TRBJ2-7, the V gene TRBV24-1; 7 bases line up with TRBD1. Germline trimming cut 5 bases from V and 2 bases from J; bases unmatched to any gene: 5. Germline CDR1 is KGHDR and CDR2 is SFDVKD. This CDR3 contains 14 residues.

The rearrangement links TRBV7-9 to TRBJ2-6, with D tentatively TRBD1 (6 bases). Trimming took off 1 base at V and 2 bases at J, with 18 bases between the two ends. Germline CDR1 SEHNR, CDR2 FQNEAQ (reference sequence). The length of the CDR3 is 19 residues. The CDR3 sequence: CASSLGGRGFKAGANVLTF. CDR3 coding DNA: TGTGCCAGCAGCTTAGGGGGCAGGGGTTTTAAAGCTGGGGCCAACGTCCTGACTTTC.

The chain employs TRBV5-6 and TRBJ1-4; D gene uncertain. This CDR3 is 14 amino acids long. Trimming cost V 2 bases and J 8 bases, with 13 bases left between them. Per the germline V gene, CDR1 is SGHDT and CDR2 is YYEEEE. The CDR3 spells CASSLRGTGEKLFF. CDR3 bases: TGTGCCAGCAGCTTACGTGGAACGGGGGAAAAACTGTTTTTT. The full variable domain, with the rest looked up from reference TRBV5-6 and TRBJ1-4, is DAGVTQSPTHLIKTRGQQVTLRCSPKSGHDTVSWYQQALGQGPQFIFQYYEEEERQRGNFPDRFSGHQFPNYSSELNVNALLLGDSALYLCASSLRGTGEKLFFGSGTQLSVL.

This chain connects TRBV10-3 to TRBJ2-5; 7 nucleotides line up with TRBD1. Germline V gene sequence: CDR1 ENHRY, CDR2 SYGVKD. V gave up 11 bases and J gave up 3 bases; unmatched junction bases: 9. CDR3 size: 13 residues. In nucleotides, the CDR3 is TGTGCCGGCCCGACAGGGTTCGAAGAGACCCAGTACTTC. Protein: CAGPTGFEETQYF.

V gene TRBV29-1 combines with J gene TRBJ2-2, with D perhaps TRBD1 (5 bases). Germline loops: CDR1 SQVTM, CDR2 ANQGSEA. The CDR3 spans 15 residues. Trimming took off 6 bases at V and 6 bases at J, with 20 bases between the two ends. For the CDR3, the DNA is TGCAGCGTAGCACCTGGACAAAACCCTTCCGGGGAGCTGTTTTTT. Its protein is CSVAPGQNPSGELFF.

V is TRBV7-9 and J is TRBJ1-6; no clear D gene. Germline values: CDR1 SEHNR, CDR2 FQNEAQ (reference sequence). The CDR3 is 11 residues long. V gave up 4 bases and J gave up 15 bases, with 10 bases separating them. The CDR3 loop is CASSSDPHLHF. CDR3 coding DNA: TGTGCCAGCAGCTCAGACCCCCACCTCCACTTT.